This section outlines one T cell receptor beta chain sequence together with its context. The data belong to a study of cytomegalovirus exposure and HLA in healthy donors. With 60 Vbeta and 13 Jbeta primers, the PCR was carried out. Produced via immunoSEQ multiplex PCR; TCRdb's table is partial and in-frame only. Of about 160,000 clones listed, 80% to 90% are singletons. V lost 4 bases to trimming and J lost 5 bases, with 9 bases between them. In germline, CDR1 is LNHDA, CDR2 SQIVND (reference sequence). The CDR3 has 13 amino acids. The receptor's source is a man between 18 and 35 years old in good health and CMV-seronegative. Sequenced sample: PBMCs. This rearrangement joins TRBV19 to TRBJ2-1; D ambiguous. DNA for the CDR3: TGTGCCAGTAGTACCCTCAGCGACAATGAGCAGTTCTTC. The encoded protein is CASSTLSDNEQFF.